These T cell receptor beta chains were read from a single sample in a study of blood T cell repertoires in COVID-19. The repertoire was sequenced with immunoSEQ multiplex PCR; TCRdb's copy has only in-frame clones and lacks some. The sample carries some 700,000 clones, more than 80% recorded once. The sample comprised peripheral blood. The source is a woman aged 18-30 years with acute or convalescent COVID-19. The CDR3 runs from the conserved cysteine through the conserved F or W. Expanded clones get a size class; other rows say once, few or many, or leave the size out.

CASSYSGGMVSEAFF,15,TRBV6-5,.
CASSLGINFYGYTF,14,TRBV5-8,.
CASSYLAGARDTQYF,15,TRBV6-5,.
CASSQVILPTYEQYF,15,TRBV4-1,.
CAWSAGGYINYGYTF,15,TRBV30,once
CAISEPQGARGGYTF,15,TRBV10-3,.
CASSLARYEQYF,12,TRBV12-3/TRBV12-4,.
CASSFTGTGNEQYF,14,TRBV7-2,.
CASSAWTRNTEAFF,14,TRBV19,.
CASSPDWDTGELFF,14,TRBV4-1,.
CASSQVGAQPQHF,13,TRBV4-1,.
CASSLAGGNQPQHF,14,TRBV14,.
CASSLLPSPDTQYF,14,TRBV7-3,.
CASSLDNYEQYF,12,TRBV7-2,.
CSVYSNYGYTF,11,TRBV29-1,.
CASSPGANTEAFF,13,TRBV7-3,.
CASSYGPYEQYF,12,TRBV12-3/TRBV12-4,.
CASSTGTGFYGYTF,14,TRBV6-5,.
CASSLSGAFQPQHF,14,TRBV3-1/TRBV3-2,.
CASRQGSGNTIYF,13,TRBV6-5,.
CASSTRQGNNSPLHF,15,TRBV13,.
CAIPSGEGKTQYF,13,TRBV12-3/TRBV12-4,.
CATSDLRGRGPTDTQYF,17,TRBV24-1,.
CASTRGQGYGYTF,13,TRBV12-3/TRBV12-4,.
CASITGERGYEQYF,14,TRBV2,.
CASSLKAGLSTDTQYF,16,TRBV5-4,few
CASRPGTGDAGELFF,15,TRBV5-1,.
CASSGLAGGRYNEQFF,16,TRBV6-1,.
CASSLIGRGDEQFF,14,TRBV5-8,.
CASSGTGLKRFFRPGNTIYF,20,TRBV5-8,.
CASSAQGADMNTEAFF,16,TRBV5-5,.
CASCFRGAGSYEQYF,15,TRBV7-8,.
CASSQAPGEGGYTF,14,TRBV4-3,.
CASSRGAGEVYGYTF,15,TRBV3-1/TRBV3-2,.
CASGLVLRGFPWGYTF,16,TRBV12-5,.
CASSQDGQGGSPLHF,15,TRBV4-3,.
CASSDGQSDEQYF,13,TRBV11-3,.
CASSPTRDYSNQPQHF,16,TRBV7-8,.
CASSYVGRNSNQPQHF,16,TRBV6-5,.
CASLKSATNEKLFF,14,TRBV5-8,.
CASSQVAGLHSPLHF,15,TRBV4-1,.